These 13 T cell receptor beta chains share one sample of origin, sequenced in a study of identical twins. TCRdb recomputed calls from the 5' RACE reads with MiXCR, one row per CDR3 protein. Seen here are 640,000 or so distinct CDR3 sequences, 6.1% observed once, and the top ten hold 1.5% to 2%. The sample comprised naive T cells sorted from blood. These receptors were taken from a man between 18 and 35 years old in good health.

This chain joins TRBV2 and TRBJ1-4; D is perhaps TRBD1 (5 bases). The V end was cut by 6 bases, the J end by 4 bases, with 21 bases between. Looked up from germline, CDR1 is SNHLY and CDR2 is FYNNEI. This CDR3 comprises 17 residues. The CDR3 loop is CASRGRDGVPHNEKLFF. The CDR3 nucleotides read TGTGCCAGCAGAGGACGGGACGGAGTGCCCCATAATGAAAAACTGTTTTTT.

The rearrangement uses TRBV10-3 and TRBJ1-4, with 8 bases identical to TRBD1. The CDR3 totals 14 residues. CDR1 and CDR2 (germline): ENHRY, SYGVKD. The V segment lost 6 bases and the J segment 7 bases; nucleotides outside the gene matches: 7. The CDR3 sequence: CAIRPGQDVEKLFF. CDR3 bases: TGTGCCATCAGACCGGGACAGGACGTTGAAAAACTGTTTTTT.

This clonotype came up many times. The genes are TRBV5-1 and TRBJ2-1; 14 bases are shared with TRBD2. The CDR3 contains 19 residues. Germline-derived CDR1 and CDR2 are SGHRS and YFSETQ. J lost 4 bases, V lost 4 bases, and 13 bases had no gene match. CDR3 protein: CASSGMGLAGVESYNEQFF. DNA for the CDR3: TGCGCCAGCAGCGGAATGGGACTAGCGGGAGTAGAGTCTTACAATGAGCAGTTCTTC.

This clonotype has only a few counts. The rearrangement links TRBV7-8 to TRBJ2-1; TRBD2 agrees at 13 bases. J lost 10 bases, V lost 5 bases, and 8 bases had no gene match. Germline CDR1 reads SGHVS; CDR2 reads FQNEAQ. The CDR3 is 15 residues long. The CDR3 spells CASSPPGLAGHEQFF. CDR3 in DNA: TGTGCCAGCAGCCCTCCGGGACTAGCGGGACACGAGCAGTTCTTC.

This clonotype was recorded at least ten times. CDR3 sequence: CATKDRDRGVTEAFF. Here the CDR3 DNA reads TGTGCCACCAAGGATAGAGACAGGGGAGTTACTGAAGCTTTCTTT. The chain joins TRBV10-3 to TRBJ1-1; 8 nucleotides line up with TRBD1. CDR3 length equals 15 residues. The V and J ends lost 10 bases and 5 bases, in that order; junction bases with no gene match: 15. From germline, CDR1 is ENHRY and CDR2 SYGVKD.

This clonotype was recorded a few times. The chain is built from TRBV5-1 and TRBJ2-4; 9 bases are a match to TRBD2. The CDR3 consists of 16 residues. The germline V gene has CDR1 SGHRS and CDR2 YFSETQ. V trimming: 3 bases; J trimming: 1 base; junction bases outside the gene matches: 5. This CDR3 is CASSSSGLAAKNIQYF. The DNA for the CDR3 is TGCGCCAGCAGCTCCTCCGGACTAGCGGCCAAAAACATTCAGTACTTC.

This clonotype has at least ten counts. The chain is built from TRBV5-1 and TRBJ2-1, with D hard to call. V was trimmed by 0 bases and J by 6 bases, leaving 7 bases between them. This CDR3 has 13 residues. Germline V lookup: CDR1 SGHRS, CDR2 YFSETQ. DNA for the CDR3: TGCGCCAGCAGCTTGGCCTTAGGCAATGAGCAGTTCTTC. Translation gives CASSLALGNEQFF.

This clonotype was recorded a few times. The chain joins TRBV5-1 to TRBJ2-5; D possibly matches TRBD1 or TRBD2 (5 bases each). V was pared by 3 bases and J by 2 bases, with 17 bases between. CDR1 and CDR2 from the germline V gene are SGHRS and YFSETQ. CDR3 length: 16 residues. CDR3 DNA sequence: TGCGCCAGCAGCTCCAACCTCCGGGACGGACAAGAGACCCAGTACTTC. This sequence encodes CASSSNLRDGQETQYF.

The CDR3 spells CASSPEVGYHEQYF. CDR3 bases: TGTGCCAGCAGCCCGGAGGTAGGCTACCACGAGCAGTACTTC. This chain joins TRBV7-9 and TRBJ2-7; tentatively, D is TRBD2 (5 bases). With 5 bases removed from V and 5 bases from J, the gap between germline ends came to 16 bases. Germline-derived CDR1 and CDR2 are SEHNR and FQNEAQ (reference sequence). CDR3 size: 14 residues. The full variable domain, rest sourced from reference TRBV7-9 and TRBJ2-7, is DTGVSQNPRHKITKRGQNVTFRCDPISEHNRLYWYRQTLGQGPEFLTYFQNEAQLEKSRLLSDRFSAERPKGSFSTLEIQRTEQGDSAMYLCASSPEVGYHEQYFGPGTRLTVT.

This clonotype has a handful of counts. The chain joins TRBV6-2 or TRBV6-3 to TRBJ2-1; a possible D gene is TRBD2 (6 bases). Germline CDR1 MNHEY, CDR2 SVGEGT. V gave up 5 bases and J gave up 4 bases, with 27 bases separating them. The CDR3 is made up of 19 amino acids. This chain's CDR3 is CASSRGSYGAGSPYNEQFF. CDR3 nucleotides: TGTGCCAGCAGTAGGGGTTCTTACGGTGCCGGGAGCCCTTACAATGAGCAGTTCTTC.

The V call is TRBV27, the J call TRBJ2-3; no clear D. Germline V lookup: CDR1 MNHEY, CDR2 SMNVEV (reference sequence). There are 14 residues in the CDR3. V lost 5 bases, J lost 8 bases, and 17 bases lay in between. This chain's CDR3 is CASSPNLDRVTQYF. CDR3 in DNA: TGTGCCAGCAGTCCAAACTTGGACCGCGTTACGCAGTATTTT.

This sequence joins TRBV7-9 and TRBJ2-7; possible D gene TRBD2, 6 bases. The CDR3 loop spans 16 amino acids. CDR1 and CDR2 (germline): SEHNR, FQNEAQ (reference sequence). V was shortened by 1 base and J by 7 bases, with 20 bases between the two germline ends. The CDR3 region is CASSLVGGRTRSEQYF. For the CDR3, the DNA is TGTGCCAGCAGCTTAGTGGGGGGAAGAACTCGGAGTGAGCAGTACTTC.

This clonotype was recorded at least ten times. The CDR3 DNA reads as TGCAGTGTTCGGGACGGCAATGAGCAGTTCTTC. Its translation: CSVRDGNEQFF. The J gene is TRBJ2-1, the V gene TRBV20-1, with D perhaps assigned TRBD1 or TRBD2 (5 bases each). Germline V gene lookup returns CDR1 DFQATT and CDR2 SNEGSKA (reference sequence). Trimming pared 7 bases from V and 6 bases from J, leaving 10 bases between. This CDR3 is built from 11 residues.